This record concerns one T cell receptor beta chain sequence. Only in-frame clones appear in the TCRdb table, and some are missing; sequencing was by immunoSEQ multiplex PCR. The repertoire holds roughly 370,000 clones, around nine tenths seen once, with 5% to 7% in the top ten. Germline V gene sequence: CDR1 LGHNA, CDR2 YSLEER. Unmatched junction bases numbered 12, after V lost 2 bases and J lost 12 bases. The CDR3 spans 15 residues. This record belongs to a study of control samples from healthy donors and cancer patients. The sequence was obtained from a man aged 40-55 years with head and neck cancer. This sequence joins TRBV4-3 and TRBJ1-1, with TRBD1 matching 10 bases. The sequencing sample was made of PBMCs. The CDR3 here is CASSQRRTGGNSSFF. The DNA of the CDR3 is TGCGCCAGCAGCCAAAGGCGGACAGGGGGGAATTCGTCTTTCTTT.